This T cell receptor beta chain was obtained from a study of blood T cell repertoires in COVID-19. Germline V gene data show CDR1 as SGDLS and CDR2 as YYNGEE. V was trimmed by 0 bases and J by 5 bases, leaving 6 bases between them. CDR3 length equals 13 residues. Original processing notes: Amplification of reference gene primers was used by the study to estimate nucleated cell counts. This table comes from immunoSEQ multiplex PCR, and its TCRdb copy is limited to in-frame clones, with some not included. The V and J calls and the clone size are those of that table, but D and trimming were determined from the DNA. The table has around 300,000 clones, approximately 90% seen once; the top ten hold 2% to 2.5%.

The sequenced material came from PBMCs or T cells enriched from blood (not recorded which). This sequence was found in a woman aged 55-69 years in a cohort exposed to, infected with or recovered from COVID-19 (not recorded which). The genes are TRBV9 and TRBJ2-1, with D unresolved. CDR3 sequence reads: CASSVALNNEQFF. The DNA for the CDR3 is TGTGCCAGCAGCGTAGCACTTAACAATGAGCAGTTCTTC.